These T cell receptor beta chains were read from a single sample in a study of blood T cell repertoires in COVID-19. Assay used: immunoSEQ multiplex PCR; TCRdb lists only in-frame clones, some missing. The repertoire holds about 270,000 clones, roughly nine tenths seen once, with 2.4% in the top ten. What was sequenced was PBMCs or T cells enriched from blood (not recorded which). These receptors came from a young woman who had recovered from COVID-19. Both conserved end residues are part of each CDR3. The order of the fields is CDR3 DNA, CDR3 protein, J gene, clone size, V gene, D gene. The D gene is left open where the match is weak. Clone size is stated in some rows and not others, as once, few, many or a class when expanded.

CDR3nt: TGTGCCAGCAGCCCCCTGGGAGGGAGGCCTGAAGCTTTCTTT
CDR3aa: CASSPLGGRPEAFF
j_gene: TRBJ1-1
abundance: NA
v_gene: TRBV11-2
d_gene: NA

CDR3nt: TGTGCCAGCAGCTTACGACGGCGGACAGATACGCAGTATTTT
CDR3aa: CASSLRRRTDTQYF
j_gene: TRBJ2-3
abundance: NA
v_gene: TRBV11-2
d_gene: NA

CDR3nt: TGTGCCAGCAGTGTCGACAGGGCTGGAGGCTACACCTTC
CDR3aa: CASSVDRAGGYTF
j_gene: TRBJ1-2
abundance: NA
v_gene: TRBV12-3/TRBV12-4
d_gene: TRBD1

CDR3nt: TGTGCCAGTAGTATAGTCGGGTCGGGTCAGCCCCAGCATTTT
CDR3aa: CASSIVGSGQPQHF
j_gene: TRBJ1-5
abundance: NA
v_gene: TRBV19
d_gene: NA

CDR3nt: TGTGCCAGCAGTTACTCCAGGGGGCTGATGGGCTACACCTTC
CDR3aa: CASSYSRGLMGYTF
j_gene: TRBJ1-2
abundance: NA
v_gene: TRBV6-5
d_gene: TRBD1

CDR3nt: TGTGCCAGCTCAAAGGACCGGGGGGGTAATTCACCCCTCCACTTT
CDR3aa: CASSKDRGGNSPLHF
j_gene: TRBJ1-6
abundance: NA
v_gene: TRBV18
d_gene: NA

CDR3nt: NA
CDR3aa: CASSLARVGGGAVYF
j_gene: TRBJ2-7
abundance: NA
v_gene: TRBV7-8
d_gene: NA

CDR3nt: TGTGCCAGCAGTACGACGGTTGGGACAGGCCTCTCCTACGAGCAGTACTTC
CDR3aa: CASSTTVGTGLSYEQYF
j_gene: TRBJ2-7
abundance: NA
v_gene: TRBV27
d_gene: TRBD1

CDR3nt: TGTGCCAGCAGCCCGGGGGGCAATGAGCAGTTCTTC
CDR3aa: CASSPGGNEQFF
j_gene: TRBJ2-1
abundance: NA
v_gene: TRBV5-4
d_gene: TRBD2

CDR3nt: TGTGCCAGCCGGGTATCAGACAGTATGAACACTGAAGCTTTCTTT
CDR3aa: CASRVSDSMNTEAFF
j_gene: TRBJ1-1
abundance: NA
v_gene: TRBV3-1/TRBV3-2
d_gene: NA

CDR3nt: TGTGCCAGCAGCGTAGGAACGGGGATCTATGGCTACACCTTC
CDR3aa: CASSVGTGIYGYTF
j_gene: TRBJ1-2
abundance: NA
v_gene: TRBV9
d_gene: NA

CDR3nt: TGTGCCAGCAGCTTTTACGGGGGGGCCGGTAATGAGCAGTTCTTC
CDR3aa: CASSFYGGAGNEQFF
j_gene: TRBJ2-1
abundance: NA
v_gene: TRBV5-4
d_gene: TRBD2

CDR3nt: TGTGCCAGCAGTGAAGCGGGGACTAGCCTCCACGAGCAGTACTTC
CDR3aa: CASSEAGTSLHEQYF
j_gene: TRBJ2-7
abundance: NA
v_gene: TRBV2
d_gene: TRBD2

CDR3nt: TGTGCCACCAGCCGTAGACAGGGTTACGAGCAGTACTTC
CDR3aa: CATSRRQGYEQYF
j_gene: TRBJ2-7
abundance: NA
v_gene: TRBV15
d_gene: TRBD1

CDR3nt: TGCGCCAGCAGCCGGTTAGTAGGGAGCTCTGGAAACACCATATATTTT
CDR3aa: CASSRLVGSSGNTIYF
j_gene: TRBJ1-3
abundance: NA
v_gene: TRBV4-1
d_gene: NA

CDR3nt: TGCGCCAGCAGCCCAGGGACAGGGAACACTGAAGCTTTCTTT
CDR3aa: CASSPGTGNTEAFF
j_gene: TRBJ1-1
abundance: few
v_gene: TRBV5-1
d_gene: TRBD1

CDR3nt: TGTGCCAGCAACCAAGGACACTTCTCTGGAAACACCATATATTTT
CDR3aa: CASNQGHFSGNTIYF
j_gene: TRBJ1-3
abundance: NA
v_gene: TRBV2
d_gene: NA

CDR3nt: TGTGCCAGCAGCTTTGTGAGGAGAATTACCTACGAGCAGTACTTC
CDR3aa: CASSFVRRITYEQYF
j_gene: TRBJ2-7
abundance: NA
v_gene: TRBV5-8
d_gene: NA

CDR3nt: TGTGCCAGCAGACCCCCTAGCGGGGGGACCTACGAGCAGTACTTC
CDR3aa: CASRPPSGGTYEQYF
j_gene: TRBJ2-7
abundance: NA
v_gene: TRBV6-5
d_gene: TRBD2

CDR3nt: TGTGCCAGCAGCGTAGCCCATTTCTCTGGAAACACCATATATTTT
CDR3aa: CASSVAHFSGNTIYF
j_gene: TRBJ1-3
abundance: NA
v_gene: TRBV9
d_gene: NA

CDR3nt: TGTGCCAGCAGCTTCAGGGGGGTCCTGCCCTATGGCTACACCTTC
CDR3aa: CASSFRGVLPYGYTF
j_gene: TRBJ1-2
abundance: NA
v_gene: TRBV5-6
d_gene: TRBD1

CDR3nt: TGCGCCAGCAGCAGTGGACAGTCCAGACTGACCTACGAGCAGTACTTC
CDR3aa: CASSSGQSRLTYEQYF
j_gene: TRBJ2-7
abundance: NA
v_gene: TRBV5-1
d_gene: NA